This TCR beta chain emerged from a study of technical replicates of blood from a few donors. Per the germline V gene, CDR1 is MGHDK and CDR2 is SYGVNS. V lost 6 bases to trimming and J lost 9 bases, with 18 bases between them. The CDR3 loop spans 14 amino acids. Libraries were prepared by immunoSEQ multiplex PCR; TCRdb keeps only in-frame clonotypes and omits some of them. Of 50,000 or so clones listed, about 94% were seen once; the top ten hold approximately 3.6%. Sequences were obtained from PBMCs. The sequence derives from a human donor in good health. Some clones in this sample may be carry-over from other donors' samples. The chain uses TRBV25-1 and TRBJ2-1; D perhaps matches TRBD2 (5 bases). The CDR3 DNA is TGTGCCAGCAGCCCCGCAGCGGCCCTGGGTGAGCAGTTCTTC. Amino acid sequence: CASSPAAALGEQFF.